This T cell receptor (beta chain) derives from a study of shared clonotypes between healthy human individuals. Study context: CD8 memory received one plate per donor, CD8 naive two, CD4 memory three and CD4 naive three.

Points from the study as a whole: Sharing across four donors was highest in naive CD4 (roughly 5%) and lowest in memory CD8 (around 0.4%). Generation probabilities were higher for clonotypes shared across all four sorted-subset donors than for unshared ones.

A remark on this clone: Its target is not known.

Data came from immunoSEQ multiplex PCR; TCRdb stores just in-frame clones and leaves some out. The data hold about 2.4 million clones, with over 85% observed a single time. CD4+ cells yielded CD45RA+ naive and CD45RA-negative memory subsets. The source of this sequence is a man younger than 35 in good health. Some clones in this sample may be carry-over from other donors' samples. The sequenced sample consisted of naive CD4+ T cells from PBMCs. Stated subset: CD45RA+ positively selected.

The CDR3 loop is CASSHQAGARSYEQYF. The DNA of the CDR3 is TGCGCCAGCAGTCACCAAGCGGGAGCCCGCTCCTACGAGCAGTACTTC. The chain links TRBV23-1 to TRBJ2-7; TRBD2 aligns across 8 bases. TRBV23-1 is labeled an ORF, and its function is uncertain. V trimming: 3 bases; J trimming: 0 bases; junction bases outside the gene matches: 7. This CDR3 is 16 amino acids long.